Shown below are 21 T cell receptor beta chains from a single sample sequenced in a study of blood T cells in healthy people across ages. The second PCR ran about 6 to 11 cycles with a sample-barcoded 5' primer and J-beta primers. TCRdb called the 5' RACE reads again in MiXCR, with one record for every CDR3 protein. In the table there are more than 650,000 distinct CDR3 sequences, about a fifth of which are singletons. Sequenced sample: blood. The receptor set was obtained from a man aged 70 or older in good health.

This clonotype came up a few times. V and J are TRBV28 and TRBJ2-1, with 9 bases lining up with TRBD2. Germline lookup yields CDR1 MDHEN and CDR2 SYDVKM. This CDR3 comprises 16 residues. The junction had 11 bases not matched to a gene; V was cut back by 4 bases and J by 7 bases. CDR3 in amino acids: CASSSWGAGGMNEQFF. CDR3 DNA: TGTGCCAGCAGTTCGTGGGGAGCGGGAGGAATGAATGAGCAGTTCTTC.

V usage is TRBV5-8 and J usage is TRBJ1-1, with 7 nucleotides matching TRBD1. The CDR3 extends over 14 amino acids. CDR1 and CDR2 (germline): SGHTS, YDEGEE. J was trimmed by 6 bases and V by 3 bases; bases with no gene match: 8. Here the CDR3 DNA reads TGTGCCAGCAGCTCCTACAGGGGTCGGTCTGAAGCTTTCTTT. This sequence encodes CASSSYRGRSEAFF.

This sequence joins TRBV6-6 and TRBJ2-7, with D perhaps TRBD1 (6 bases). Trimming cost V 3 bases and J 2 bases, with 11 bases left between them. Germline CDR1 reads MNHNY; CDR2 reads SVGAGI (reference sequence). CDR3 length: 14 residues. The CDR3 sequence: CASSYGDTTYEQYV. In DNA form, the CDR3 reads TGTGCCAGCAGTTATGGGGACACCACCTACGAGCAGTACGTC.

This clonotype was counted many times. The chain combines TRBV6-2 or TRBV6-3 with TRBJ2-1; D not resolved. Germline values: CDR1 MNHEY, CDR2 SVGEGT. The CDR3 has 12 residues. Trimming cost V 6 bases and J 3 bases, with 6 bases left between them. CDR3 in DNA: TGTGCCAGCAGGTCTAGCTACAATGAGCAGTTCTTC. This translates into CASRSSYNEQFF.

The chain links TRBV12-3 or TRBV12-4 to TRBJ2-3; D is unclear. CDR3 length: 14 residues. V was clipped by 7 bases and J by 1 base, with 12 bases between them. CDR3 residues: CASNSPGGTDTQYF. Written as DNA, the CDR3 is TGTGCCAGCAACTCCCCGGGCGGCACAGATACGCAGTATTTT.

The chain has TRBV27 and TRBJ2-5, with unresolved D. The DNA end is a closer match to TRBJ2-7, so the J assignment may be wrong. Germline V gene sequence: CDR1 MNHEY, CDR2 SMNVEV (reference sequence). The CDR3 is 14 residues long. In DNA form, the CDR3 reads TGTGCCAGCAGTTTAACAGCAGCATCCTACGAGCAGTACGTC. This translates into CASSLTAASYEQYV.

V and J are TRBV6-1 and TRBJ1-1; D might be TRBD1 (6 bases). This CDR3 has 15 residues. The V end lost 3 bases, the J end lost 1 base, and 12 bases lay between the germline ends. Germline CDR1 and CDR2: MNHNS and SASEGT. The CDR3 here is CASSDAGTPNTEAFF. The CDR3 DNA sequence: TGTGCCAGCAGTGACGCCGGGACACCGAACACTGAAGCTTTCTTT.

The gene calls are TRBV15 and TRBJ2-1; TRBD2 is a possible D gene (6 bases). Germline CDR1 LNHNV, CDR2 YYDKDF (reference sequence). This CDR3 spans 16 amino acids. V lost 1 base and J 0 bases, leaving 10 bases between the germline ends. This chain's CDR3 is CATSRAAGFSYNEQFF. CDR3 nucleotides: TGTGCCACCAGCAGAGCTGCGGGGTTCTCCTACAATGAGCAGTTCTTC.

This clonotype was counted between two and nine times. This chain links TRBV3-1 with TRBJ2-3; D unresolved. The V gene's germline CDR1 is LGHDT and CDR2 YNNKEL (reference sequence). The germline V and J ends were trimmed by 0 bases and 0 bases, with 10 bases remaining between them. The CDR3 loop spans 16 amino acids. CDR3 nucleotide sequence: TGTGCCAGCAGCCAAGACGGCTCTCCCAGCACAGATACGCAGTATTTT. The encoded protein is CASSQDGSPSTDTQYF.

This clonotype was counted only a few times. The chain uses TRBV28 and TRBJ2-7; D might be TRBD1 (6 bases). This CDR3 is built from 12 residues. CDR1 is MDHEN, CDR2 SYDVKM, per germline. Deletions cut 2 bases from V and 10 bases from J, with 12 bases between. CDR3 amino acids: CASSLQQGAQYF. The CDR3 DNA is TGTGCCAGCAGTTTACAACAGGGAGCCCAGTACTTC.

This clonotype was counted a few times. The chain links TRBV12-3 or TRBV12-4 to TRBJ2-1; D assignment may be TRBD1 or TRBD2 (5 bases each). The CDR3 has 15 amino acids. The ends were cut back, 4 bases at V and 4 bases at J, with 14 bases in the middle. The CDR3 DNA reads TGTGCCAGCAGTTGCCCTTGGGGGATATACAATGAGCAGTTCTTC. It is translated as CASSCPWGIYNEQFF.

This clonotype showed up just a few times. CDR3 bases: TGCAGTGCCTTTGGGGTTCAGGGGTGGAAGGAAAATGAGCAGTTCTTC. Its protein is CSAFGVQGWKENEQFF. The chain combines TRBV20-1 with TRBJ2-1, with a tentative D call TRBD1 (6 bases). This CDR3 contains 16 residues. Germline V gene lookup returns CDR1 DFQATT and CDR2 SNEGSKA (reference sequence). Trimming cost V 6 bases and J 7 bases, with 25 bases left between them.

This clonotype was seen a handful of times. V and J are TRBV3-1 and TRBJ2-1, with a weak D call TRBD2 (6 bases). The V end lost 1 base, the J end lost 5 bases, and 15 bases lay between the germline ends. CDR3 size: 16 residues. From germline, CDR1 is LGHDT and CDR2 YNNKEL (reference sequence). Here the CDR3 reads CASSQGATGVNNEQFF. The DNA of the CDR3 is TGTGCCAGCAGCCAAGGGGCCACGGGGGTAAACAATGAGCAGTTCTTC.

The V gene is TRBV5-4, the J gene TRBJ2-2; 12 bases are a match to TRBD2. J gave up 2 bases and V 7 bases, and 12 bases lay outside the gene matches. The CDR3 runs 18 residues. Germline CDR1 reads SGHNT; CDR2 reads YYREEE (reference sequence). CDR3 DNA: TGTGCCAGCCCATCGACTAGCGGGAGAAGAAGTAACACCGGGGAGCTGTTTTTT. Encoded protein: CASPSTSGRRSNTGELFF.

Details on this clonotype: A clone one base away is much larger, so this may be a read error. The chain is built from TRBV7-2 and TRBJ2-1, with D unclear. CDR1 and CDR2 (germline): SGHTA, FQGNSA. This CDR3 is 14 amino acids long. The CDR3 loop is CASSPSTAYNEQLF. The CDR3 region has the DNA TGTGCCAGCAGCCCGAGTACAGCATACAATGAGCAGTTGTTC. Full variable domain (outside the CDR3, taken from reference TRBV7-2 and TRBJ2-1): GAGVSQSPSNKVTEKGKDVELRCDPISGHTALYWYRQSLGQGLEFLIYFQGNSAPDKSGLPSDRFSAERTGGSVSTLTIQRTQQEDSAVYLCASSPSTAYNEQLFGPGTRLTVL.

A few counts support this clonotype. The V call is TRBV4-2, the J call TRBJ2-7; D unresolved. Trimming removed 0 bases from V and 4 bases from J, with 13 bases in between. Germline-derived CDR1 and CDR2 are LGHNA and YNFKEQ. The CDR3 has 15 residues. The DNA for the CDR3 is TGTGCCAGCAGCCAAGAAATTCGGCAGGCGTACGAGCAGTACTTC. Its translation is CASSQEIRQAYEQYF.

The chain recombines TRBV7-9 with TRBJ2-6, with 7 positions matching TRBD1. Per germline, CDR1 SEHNR and CDR2 FQNEAQ (reference sequence). The CDR3 runs to 18 residues. Trimming took 7 bases from V and 0 from J; bases not matched to a gene: 12. In nucleotides, the CDR3 is TGTGCCAGCAACCATTCAAAGGGGGCCATCTCTGGGGCCAACGTCCTGACTTTC. Translation gives CASNHSKGAISGANVLTF.

This clonotype was recorded at least ten times. The chain combines TRBV12-3 or TRBV12-4 with TRBJ1-5, with 8 bases aligning to TRBD1. The CDR3 covers 15 residues. Germline trimming cut 5 bases from V and 4 bases from J; bases unmatched to any gene: 7. CDR3 amino acids: CASSATGQVNQPQHF. DNA for the CDR3: TGTGCCAGCAGTGCCACGGGACAGGTAAATCAGCCCCAGCATTTT.

The rearrangement joins TRBV6-4 to TRBJ2-3; D tentatively fits TRBD1 or TRBD2 (5 bases each). Germline V gene data show CDR1 as MRHNA and CDR2 as SNTAGT. The CDR3 is 14 residues long. The V end lost 3 bases, the J end lost 3 bases, and 10 bases lay between the germline ends. The CDR3: CASSEAGRTDTQYF. DNA of the CDR3: TGTGCCAGCAGTGAGGCAGGGAGAACAGATACGCAGTATTTT.

J is TRBJ2-6 and V is TRBV30; D gene unclear. Germline V gene sequence: CDR1 GTSNPN, CDR2 SVGIG (reference sequence). Between the trimmed V and J ends, which lost 0 bases and 1 base, there was a span of 4 bases. The CDR3 consists of 14 residues. The CDR3 DNA is TGTGCCTGGAGTGTGAAATCTGGGGCCAACGTCCTGACTTTC. Translated, it gives CAWSVKSGANVLTF.

This clonotype was detected once. The chain employs TRBV29-1 and TRBJ2-3; 13 bases match TRBD2. The germline V gene has CDR1 SQVTM and CDR2 ANQGSEA. V gave up 2 bases and J gave up 5 bases; unmatched junction bases: 7. This CDR3 contains 16 residues. The CDR3 nucleotides are TGCAGCGTTGAAAAACTAGCGGGGGGGTCGATAGATACGCAGTATTTT. It yields the protein CSVEKLAGGSIDTQYF.